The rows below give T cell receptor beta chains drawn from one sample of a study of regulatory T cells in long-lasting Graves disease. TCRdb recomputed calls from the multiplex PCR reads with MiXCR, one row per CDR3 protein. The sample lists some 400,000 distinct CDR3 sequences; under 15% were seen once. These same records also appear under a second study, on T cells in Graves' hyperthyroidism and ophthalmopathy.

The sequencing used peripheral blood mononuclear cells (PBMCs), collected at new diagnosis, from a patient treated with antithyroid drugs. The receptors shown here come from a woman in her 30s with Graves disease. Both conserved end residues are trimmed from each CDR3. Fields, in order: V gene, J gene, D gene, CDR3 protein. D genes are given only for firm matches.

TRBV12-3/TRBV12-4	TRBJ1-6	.	ASSSTRVLH
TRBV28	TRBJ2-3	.	ASSYASSGTDTQY
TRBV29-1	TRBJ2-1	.	SVLQVAVGSNEQF
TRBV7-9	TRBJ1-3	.	ASSLSPFGGNTIY
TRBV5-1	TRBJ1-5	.	ASSLGGSGGNYQPQH
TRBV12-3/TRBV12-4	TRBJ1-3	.	ASTRHSLGDTIY
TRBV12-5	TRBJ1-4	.	ASGLVRKELEATNEKLF
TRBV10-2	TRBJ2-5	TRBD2	ASSESGLAGGLTEETQY
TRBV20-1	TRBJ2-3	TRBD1	SAEDRATDTQY
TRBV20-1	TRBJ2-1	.	SAVGLPSGNEQF
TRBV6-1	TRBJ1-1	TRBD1	ASSGDRRNTEAF
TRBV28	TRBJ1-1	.	ASSLYRLGTEAF
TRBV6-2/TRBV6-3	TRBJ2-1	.	ASNGRDPSSYNEQF
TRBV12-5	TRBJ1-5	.	ASGLSSRNQPQH
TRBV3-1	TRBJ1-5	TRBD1	ASSRRTGSNQPQH
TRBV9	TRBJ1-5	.	ASSRGAALTNQPQH
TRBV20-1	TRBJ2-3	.	SAWWEVADTQY
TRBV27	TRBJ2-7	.	ATKEGTTRTYEQY
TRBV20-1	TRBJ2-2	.	SARGAGRNTGELF
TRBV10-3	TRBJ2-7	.	AIIYSRGPPNYEQY
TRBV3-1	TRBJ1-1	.	ASSQGGTEAF
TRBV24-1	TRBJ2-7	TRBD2	ATSEQGTSALYEQH
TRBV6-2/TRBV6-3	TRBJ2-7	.	ASSYSASSYEQY
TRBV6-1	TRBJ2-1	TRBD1	ASSELGTGANEQF
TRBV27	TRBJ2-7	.	ASSPGYRRLTGRGYEQY
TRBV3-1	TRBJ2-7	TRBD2	ASSPGGLAENYEQY
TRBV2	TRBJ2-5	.	ASSQLGAPQETQY
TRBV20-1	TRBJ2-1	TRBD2	SARGTSGSVYEQF
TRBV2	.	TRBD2	ASSGTSGRSEQY
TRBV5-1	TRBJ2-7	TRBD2	ASSPGTSGTHNYEQY
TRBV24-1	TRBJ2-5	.	ATSDLDKETQY
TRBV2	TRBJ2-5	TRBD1	ASFGQGETQY
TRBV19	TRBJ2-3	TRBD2	ASSIETSGIDTQY
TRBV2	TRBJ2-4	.	ASSVPDRNIQY
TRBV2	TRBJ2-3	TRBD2	ASAPGLAVDTQY
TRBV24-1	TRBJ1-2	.	ATSDGSSYGYT
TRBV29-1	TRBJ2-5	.	SVVTPVKETQY
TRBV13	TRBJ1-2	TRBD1	ASSLNPGTGSSYYGYT
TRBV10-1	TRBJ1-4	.	ASSESAGRDEKLF
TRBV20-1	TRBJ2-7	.	SAGAGVPYEQY